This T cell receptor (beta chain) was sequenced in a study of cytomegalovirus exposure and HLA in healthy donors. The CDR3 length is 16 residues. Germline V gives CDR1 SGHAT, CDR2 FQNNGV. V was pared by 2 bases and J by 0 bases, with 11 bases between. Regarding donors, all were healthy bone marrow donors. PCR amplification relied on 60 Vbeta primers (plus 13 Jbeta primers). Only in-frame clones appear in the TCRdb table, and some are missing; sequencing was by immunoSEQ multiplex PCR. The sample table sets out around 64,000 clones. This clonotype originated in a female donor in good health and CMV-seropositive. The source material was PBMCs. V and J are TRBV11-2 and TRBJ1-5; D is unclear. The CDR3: CASSLLVENSNQPQHF. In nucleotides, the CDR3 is TGTGCCAGCAGCTTACTAGTCGAGAATAGCAATCAGCCCCAGCATTTT. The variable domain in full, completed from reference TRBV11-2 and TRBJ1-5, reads EAGVAQSPRYKIIEKRQSVAFWCNPISGHATLYWYQQILGQGPKLLIQFQNNGVVDDSQLPKDRFSAERLKGVDSTLKIQPAKLEDSAVYLCASSLLVENSNQPQHFGDGTRLSIL.